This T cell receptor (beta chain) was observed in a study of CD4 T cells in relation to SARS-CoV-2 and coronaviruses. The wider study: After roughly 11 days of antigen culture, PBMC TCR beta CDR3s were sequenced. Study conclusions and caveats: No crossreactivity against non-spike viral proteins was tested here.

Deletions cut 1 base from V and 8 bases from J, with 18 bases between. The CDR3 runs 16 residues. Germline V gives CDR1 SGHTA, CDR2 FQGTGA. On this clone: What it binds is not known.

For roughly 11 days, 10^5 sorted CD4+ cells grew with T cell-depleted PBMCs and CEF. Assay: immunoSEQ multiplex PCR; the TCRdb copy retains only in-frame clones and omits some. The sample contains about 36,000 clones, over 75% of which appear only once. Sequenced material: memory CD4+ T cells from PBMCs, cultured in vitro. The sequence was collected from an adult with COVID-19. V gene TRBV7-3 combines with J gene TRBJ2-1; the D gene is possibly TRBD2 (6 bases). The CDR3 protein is CASSLMGPGASDEQFF. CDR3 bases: TGTGCCAGCAGCTTAATGGGGCCGGGAGCGTCTGATGAGCAGTTCTTC. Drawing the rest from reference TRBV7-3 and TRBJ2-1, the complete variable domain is GAGVSQTPSNKVTEKGKYVELRCDPISGHTALYWYRQSLGQGPEFLIYFQGTGAADDSGLPNDRFFAVRPEGSVSTLKIQRTERGDSAVYLCASSLMGPGASDEQFFGPGTRLTVL.